This entry concerns a single T cell receptor (beta chain). Sequenced by immunoSEQ multiplex PCR; TCRdb stores in-frame clones only, minus some. Of around 51,000 clones listed, about 80% are singletons. These data come from a study of control samples from healthy donors and cancer patients. The CDR3 loop spans 13 amino acids. The V gene lost 7 bases and the J gene lost 7 bases, with 13 bases spanning the gap. Germline CDR1 reads MNHEY; CDR2 reads SVGAGI. The sample comprised blood. This chain uses TRBV6-5 with TRBJ1-4; D not certain. The source is a man in his 70s in good health. The DNA for the CDR3 is TGTGCCAGCAAAGTAGGCCCGGGTGAAAAACTGTTTTTT. This encodes CASKVGPGEKLFF.